This entry lists 28 T cell receptor beta chains sequenced from one sample in a study of blood T cell repertoires in COVID-19. The data were produced by immunoSEQ multiplex PCR, yet TCRdb's version contains in-frame clones alone and is incomplete. The sample includes roughly 65,000 clones, roughly 73% of them seen just once. The sample taken for sequencing was peripheral blood. The receptor set was obtained from a human donor in a cohort sampled during active COVID-19.

The rearrangement joins TRBV19 to TRBJ2-7, with 7 bases matching TRBD1. V lost 5 bases and J lost 0; bases outside the gene matches: 7. Germline CDR1 and CDR2: LNHDA and SQIVND (reference sequence). There are 15 residues in the CDR3. CDR3 sequence: CASSGSGTASYEQYF. CDR3 in DNA: TGTGCCAGTAGTGGTTCGGGGACAGCCTCCTACGAGCAGTACTTC.

This clone was picked up a small number of times. V is TRBV28 and J is TRBJ2-1; D is possibly TRBD2 (6 bases). Germline V gene sequence: CDR1 MDHEN, CDR2 SYDVKM. Trimming cost V 8 bases and J 8 bases, with 19 bases left between them. The CDR3 is 14 residues long. For the CDR3, the DNA is TGTGCCAGCTTACCGGGACTCTGGGTTGATGAGCAGTTCTTC. Protein sequence: CASLPGLWVDEQFF.

This clone turned up a few times. V gene TRBV27 combines with J gene TRBJ1-2; D uncertain. Germline-derived CDR1 and CDR2 are MNHEY and SMNVEV (reference sequence). The length of the CDR3 is 14 residues. The V end was cut by 5 bases, the J end by 0 bases, with 10 bases between. DNA for the CDR3: TGTGCCAGCAGTGCCCTAGCGGCTAACTATGGCTACACCTTC. Protein: CASSALAANYGYTF.

The genes are TRBV10-3 and TRBJ2-5, with 7 nucleotides matching TRBD1. The CDR3 is 13 amino acids. Trimming took 6 bases from V and 4 from J; bases not matched to a gene: 5. Looked up from germline, CDR1 is ENHRY and CDR2 is SYGVKD. CDR3 amino acids: CAIRDRYGETQYF. The CDR3, as DNA: TGTGCCATCAGGGACAGGTACGGAGAGACCCAGTACTTC.

This sequence joins TRBV7-2 and TRBJ2-1; D not certain. Germline lookup yields CDR1 SGHTA and CDR2 FQGNSA. This CDR3 comprises 15 residues. V was trimmed by 2 bases and J by 6 bases, leaving 14 bases between them. The chain's CDR3 is CASSLRPGKLNEQFF. DNA for the CDR3: TGTGCCAGCAGCTTACGCCCAGGCAAGCTCAATGAGCAGTTCTTC.

This rearrangement joins TRBV24-1 to TRBJ2-3; no definite D call. The CDR3 length is 18 residues. The V end lost 4 bases, the J end lost 6 bases, and 25 bases lay between the germline ends. Germline values: CDR1 KGHDR, CDR2 SFDVKD. CDR3 bases: TGTGCCACCAGTGACCTCAGTCCGACAAGTCCAGGTACGGATACGCAGTATTTT. It codes for CATSDLSPTSPGTDTQYF.

By share of the sample, this clone is medium-sized. The J gene is TRBJ2-7, the V gene TRBV19; TRBD2 is a possible D gene (6 bases). Germline CDR1 reads LNHDA; CDR2 reads SQIVND (reference sequence). V lost 7 bases to trimming and J lost 3 bases, with 22 bases between them. The CDR3 is made up of 16 amino acids. Here the CDR3 DNA reads TGTGCCAGTACCGCCAGAGCGGGCGGAGATTTCTACGAGCAGTACTTC. This encodes CASTARAGGDFYEQYF.

For the CDR3, the DNA is TGTGCCAGCTCACCCGTGTGGAGCGACTCCACAGATACGCAGTATTTT. This codes for CASSPVWSDSTDTQYF. V and J are TRBV18 and TRBJ2-3; D unclear. Per germline, CDR1 KGHSH and CDR2 LQKENI. V lost 3 bases, J lost 2 bases, and 15 bases lay in between. The CDR3 extends over 16 amino acids.

This rearrangement joins TRBV12-3 or TRBV12-4 to TRBJ1-6; D unclear. Trimming removed 6 bases at V and 7 bases at J, with 10 bases between. The CDR3 runs 13 residues. This CDR3 reads CASSRSGNSPLHF. The CDR3 region has the DNA TGTGCCAGCAGCAGATCGGGGAATTCACCCCTCCACTTT.

The chain couples TRBV27 to TRBJ1-6; tentative D call: TRBD1 (5 bases). V lost 6 bases, J lost 4 bases, and 13 bases lay in between. This CDR3 is 15 amino acids long. Germline V gives CDR1 MNHEY, CDR2 SMNVEV (reference sequence). Written as DNA, the CDR3 is TGTGCCAGCAGCAAAGGGGCCCTTTATAATTCACCCCTCCACTTT. Its translation is CASSKGALYNSPLHF.

V is TRBV20-1 and J is TRBJ1-1, with TRBD1 identical over 10 bases. CDR1 is DFQATT and CDR2 is SNEGSKA in the germline V gene (reference sequence). The trim removed 5 bases at V and 11 bases at J, leaving 2 bases unmatched. The CDR3 consists of 10 residues. CDR3 loop: CSAWTGGAFF. DNA of the CDR3: TGCAGTGCTTGGACAGGGGGTGCTTTCTTT.

This rearrangement joins TRBV10-3 to TRBJ2-5, with D perhaps TRBD1 (6 bases). The CDR3 is 13 amino acids. CDR1 and CDR2 from the germline V gene are ENHRY and SYGVKD. V was clipped by 6 bases and J by 1 base, with 9 bases between them. In DNA, the CDR3 is TGTGCCATCAGCCGACAGGTCCAAGAGACCCAGTACTTC. Amino acids: CAISRQVQETQYF.

The rearrangement links TRBV5-1 to TRBJ2-5; 7 nucleotides align to TRBD1. This CDR3 region has 15 residues. Germline assignment: CDR1 SGHRS and CDR2 YFSETQ. The V and J ends lost 2 bases and 0 bases, in that order; junction bases with no gene match: 4. CDR3 bases: TGCGCCAGCAGCTTAGGGGGCCACTACCAAGAGACCCAGTACTTC. This gives the protein CASSLGGHYQETQYF.

This chain links TRBV14 with TRBJ2-5, with D tentatively TRBD2 (6 bases). Germline lookup yields CDR1 SGHDN and CDR2 FVKESK. Trimming left V 4 bases short and J 7 bases short, with 10 bases between. The CDR3 extends over 12 amino acids. DNA of the CDR3: TGTGCCAGCAGCCCGCTCGGGGGGACCCAGTACTTC. Translating gives CASSPLGGTQYF.

The chain links TRBV10-3 to TRBJ2-1; D possibly corresponds to TRBD2 (5 bases). Trimming stripped 7 bases from V and 0 bases from J, with 10 bases between. Germline CDR1 and CDR2: ENHRY and SYGVKD. The length of the CDR3 is 14 residues. The CDR3 region has the DNA TGTGCCATCAAGGGAGCGGACTCCTACAATGAGCAGTTCTTC. Its translation is CAIKGADSYNEQFF.

The chain uses TRBV5-5 and TRBJ1-5; 7 nucleotides agree with TRBD1. J was trimmed by 2 bases and V by 4 bases; bases with no gene match: 3. CDR1 and CDR2 (germline): SGHKS, YYEKEE (reference sequence). This CDR3 region has 14 residues. CDR3 in amino acids: CASSRGGGNQPQHF. The DNA for the CDR3 is TGTGCCAGCAGCCGAGGGGGCGGCAATCAGCCCCAGCATTTT.

The chain employs TRBV19 and TRBJ1-5; no clear D gene. The CDR3 is 15 amino acids. The germline V gene has CDR1 LNHDA and CDR2 SQIVND (reference sequence). The V and J ends lost 7 bases and 0 bases respectively, with 13 bases between them. This CDR3 is CASTIGGSSNQPQHF. CDR3 nucleotide sequence: TGTGCCAGTACTATCGGAGGGAGTAGCAATCAGCCCCAGCATTTT.

The chain uses TRBV7-2 and TRBJ1-1, with D possibly matching TRBD1 (6 bases). Between the trimmed V and J ends, which lost 2 bases and 11 bases, there was a span of 12 bases. Germline V CDR1 and CDR2: SGHTA, FQGNSA. The CDR3 extends over 12 amino acids. CDR3 sequence reads: CASSLLYRDAFF. The CDR3 DNA is TGTGCCAGCAGCTTACTGTACAGGGACGCTTTCTTT.

This rearrangement joins TRBV5-1 to TRBJ1-1; TRBD1 matches at 9 bases. The CDR3 is 15 amino acids. V shed 1 base and J 4 bases; nucleotides not matched to a gene: 5. Germline V lookup: CDR1 SGHRS, CDR2 YFSETQ. The CDR3 DNA follows: TGCGCCAGCAGCTTGCGGACAGGGGTCTTCACTGAAGCTTTCTTT. This translates into CASSLRTGVFTEAFF.

The rearrangement links TRBV7-9 to TRBJ2-1; 9 bases are shared with TRBD2. CDR3 size: 16 residues. Losses at the gene ends were 5 bases for V and 5 bases for J; bases not matched to a gene: 10. The germline V gene encodes CDR1 SEHNR and CDR2 FQNEAQ (reference sequence). CDR3 sequence (DNA): TGTGCCAGCAGCCTTTTCGGGGCTAGCGGGAACAATGAGCAGTTCTTC. Protein product: CASSLFGASGNNEQFF.

This sequence joins TRBV12-5 and TRBJ2-2; the match to TRBD2 covers 12 bases. The CDR3 runs to 17 residues. The V gene end was trimmed by 4 bases and the J gene end by 5 bases; junction bases not matched to a gene: 8. Germline CDR1 LGHNT, CDR2 FRNRAP. The CDR3 DNA reads as TGTGCTAGTGGTTCCGCTGGACTAGCGGGGCGAACCGGGGAGCTGTTTTTT. Translated: CASGSAGLAGRTGELFF.

The rearrangement uses TRBV27 and TRBJ2-2; the D is unclear. The V end was cut by 2 bases, the J end by 7 bases, with 11 bases between. Looked up from germline, CDR1 is MNHEY and CDR2 is SMNVEV (reference sequence). There are 14 residues in the CDR3. The CDR3 sequence is CASSLRRGDGELFF. CDR3 DNA: TGTGCCAGCAGTTTACGACGAGGCGACGGGGAGCTGTTTTTT.

The rearrangement uses TRBV7-9 and TRBJ2-1; 10 bases match TRBD1. J was trimmed by 4 bases and V by 5 bases; bases with no gene match: 5. The germline CDR1 and CDR2 sequences are SEHNR and FQNEAQ (reference sequence). The CDR3 covers 15 residues. The CDR3 nucleotides are TGTGCCAGCAGCCGGGGACAGGGGATATACAATGAGCAGTTCTTC. Protein: CASSRGQGIYNEQFF.

The chain has TRBV19 and TRBJ2-7; 10 bases fit TRBD1. The CDR3 contains 14 residues. After removal of 3 bases from V and 2 bases from J, the junction contained 1 base not matched to a gene. Germline values: CDR1 LNHDA, CDR2 SQIVND (reference sequence). The CDR3 region is CASSMTGGPYEQYF. The CDR3 DNA reads as TGTGCCAGTAGTATGACAGGGGGCCCCTACGAGCAGTACTTC.

V is TRBV29-1 and J is TRBJ1-1; 8 bases match TRBD1. Germline V gene data show CDR1 as SQVTM and CDR2 as ANQGSEA. Germline trimming cut 7 bases from V and 3 bases from J; bases unmatched to any gene: 7. The CDR3 is made up of 13 amino acids. CDR3 DNA: TGCAGCGCTCGGACAGGGATTGACACTGAAGCTTTCTTT. Its protein is CSARTGIDTEAFF.

The V call is TRBV7-9, the J call TRBJ1-5; 7 nucleotides match TRBD1. Germline CDR1 and CDR2: SEHNR and FQNEAQ (reference sequence). This CDR3 comprises 15 residues. After removal of 1 base from V and 6 bases from J, the junction contained 6 bases not matched to a gene. DNA for the CDR3: TGTGCCAGCAGCTTAGAAGGGGGCGAGGGTCAGCCCCAGCATTTT. Its translation: CASSLEGGEGQPQHF.

V is TRBV15 and J is TRBJ2-1, with unresolved D. V shed 0 bases and J shed 4 bases, with 4 bases lying between them. Germline assignment: CDR1 LNHNV and CDR2 YYDKDF (reference sequence). The CDR3 has 13 residues. The CDR3 DNA is TGTGCCACCAGCAGAGATCAATACAATGAGCAGTTCTTC. Translated, it gives CATSRDQYNEQFF.

The chain uses TRBV7-6 and TRBJ2-7; 9 positions agree with TRBD1. There are 16 residues in the CDR3. J lost 2 bases, V lost 4 bases, and 9 bases had no gene match. Per germline, CDR1 SGHVS and CDR2 FNYEAQ. CDR3 in amino acids: CASSSPDDRGAYEQYF. The CDR3 coding sequence is TGTGCCAGCAGCTCTCCTGATGACAGGGGGGCCTACGAGCAGTACTTC.